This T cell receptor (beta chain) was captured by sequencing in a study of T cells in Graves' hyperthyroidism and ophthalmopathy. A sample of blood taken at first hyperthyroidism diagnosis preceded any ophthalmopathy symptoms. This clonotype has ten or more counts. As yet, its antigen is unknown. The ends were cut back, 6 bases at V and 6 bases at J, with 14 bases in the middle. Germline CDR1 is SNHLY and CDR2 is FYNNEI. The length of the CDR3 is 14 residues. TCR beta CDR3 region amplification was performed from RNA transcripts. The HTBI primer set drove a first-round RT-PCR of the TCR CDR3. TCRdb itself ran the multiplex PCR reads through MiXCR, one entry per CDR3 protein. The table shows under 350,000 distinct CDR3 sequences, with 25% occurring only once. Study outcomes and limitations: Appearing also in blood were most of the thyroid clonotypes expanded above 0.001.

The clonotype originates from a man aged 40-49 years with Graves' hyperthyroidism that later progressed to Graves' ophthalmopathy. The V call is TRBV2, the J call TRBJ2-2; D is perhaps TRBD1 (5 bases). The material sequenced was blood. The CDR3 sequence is CASRPLQGAGELFF. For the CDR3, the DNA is TGTGCCAGCAGGCCGCTCCAGGGTGCCGGGGAGCTGTTTTTT.